The clone carrying this TCR beta chain has only a few counts. Its antigen is as yet unknown. The same CDR3 is also encoded by other DNA sequences in this sample. Expressed TCRB transcripts were sequenced because the entire RNA isolate underwent reverse transcription. Here immunoSEQ multiplex PCR was the method, and the copy in TCRdb shows in-frame clones only, minus some. The sample lists 860,000 or so clones, 15% to 20% seen once, with 0.02% to 0.025% in the top ten. This sample stems from a study of beta chain features in type 1 diabetes. Study results and limitations: Whether HLA type influences TCRB rearrangement remained unresolved here.

The CDR3 is 15 amino acids. V shed 1 base, J shed 1 base, and the junction held 1 base outside the gene matches. From germline, CDR1 is LNHDA and CDR2 SQIVND (reference sequence). This sequence was found in a woman under 30 in good health. V gene TRBV19 combines with J gene TRBJ2-1; 7 nucleotides match TRBD2. The sequencing input was naive CD4+ T cells from blood. CDR3 sequence reads: CASSIGSGSYNEQFF. CDR3 nucleotides: TGTGCCAGTAGTATAGGTAGCGGGTCCTACAATGAGCAGTTCTTC.